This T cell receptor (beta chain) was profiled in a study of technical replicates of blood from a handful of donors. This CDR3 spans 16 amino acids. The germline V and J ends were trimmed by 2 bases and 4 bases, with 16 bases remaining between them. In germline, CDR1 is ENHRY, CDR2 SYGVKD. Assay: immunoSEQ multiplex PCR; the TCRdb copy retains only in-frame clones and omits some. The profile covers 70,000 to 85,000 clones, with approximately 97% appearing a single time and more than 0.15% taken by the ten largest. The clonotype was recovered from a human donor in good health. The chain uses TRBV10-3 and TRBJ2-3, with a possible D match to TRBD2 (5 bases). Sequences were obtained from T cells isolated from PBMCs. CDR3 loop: CAISETQPVEADTQYF. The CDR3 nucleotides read TGTGCCATCAGTGAGACCCAGCCCGTGGAGGCAGATACGCAGTATTTT.